The T cell receptor (beta chain) described here comes from a study of blood T cell repertoires in COVID-19. Study summary: PBMCs, B-cell-depleted T cells, or T cells were the source of the cDNA or gDNA that made up the material.

Original data processing: Using reference gene primer amplification, nucleated cell counts were estimated. Here immunoSEQ multiplex PCR was the method, and the copy in TCRdb shows in-frame clones only, minus some. V, J and clone size are taken as reported in that table, and D and trimming were inferred from the DNA itself. The sample carries just over 95,000 clones, 81% recorded once. V gave up 5 bases and J gave up 7 bases; unmatched junction bases: 6. Per germline, CDR1 SGHVS and CDR2 FNYEAQ. The CDR3 is 15 amino acids. This chain connects TRBV7-6 to TRBJ2-1; 12 bases are a match to TRBD2. Sequencing was done on a sample of peripheral blood. The origin of this receptor is a man aged 60 to 75 with acute or convalescent COVID-19. This CDR3 is CASSQTSGGRNEQFF. The DNA for the CDR3 is TGTGCCAGCAGCCAGACTAGCGGGGGCAGAAATGAGCAGTTCTTC.